This T cell receptor beta chain was sequenced for a study of immune evolution from preneoplasia to lung adenocarcinoma. The study's findings and limits: Later-stage lesions seemingly showed higher T cell density and diversity than normal lung. Top clone frequencies peaked in normal lung, apparently declining through invasive adenocarcinoma.

Concerning this clone itself: Its matching antigen is unknown.

Sequencing was performed with immunoSEQ multiplex PCR; in TCRdb, only in-frame clones are kept and a portion is missing. The sample holds approximately 5,300 clones, 70% to 80% seen once. Germline lookup yields CDR1 SGHTA and CDR2 FQGNSA. The CDR3 is 15 residues long. Trimming took off 3 bases at V and 4 bases at J, with 12 bases between the two ends. The TCR was taken from a person aged 55 to 79 with lung adenocarcinoma. Sequenced: FFPE adjacent normal lung tissue. The V gene is TRBV7-2, the J gene TRBJ2-2; D gene unclear. The CDR3 here is CASSLRGGSTGELFF. The CDR3 DNA reads as TGTGCCAGCAGCTTGAGAGGTGGAAGCACCGGGGAGCTGTTTTTT.